This T cell receptor beta chain was sequenced during a study of cytomegalovirus exposure and HLA in healthy donors. Broader study findings: Three CMV-associated chains proved CMV antigen-specific in vitro. Accurate prediction of most subjects' HLA-A and HLA-B alleles from TCR beta sequences was reported.

Germline V gives CDR1 SGHTA, CDR2 FQGTGA. The trim removed 3 bases at V and 0 bases at J, leaving 12 bases unmatched. This CDR3 is built from 18 residues. About this clone itself: Its specificity is unknown.

Both 60 Vbeta primers and 13 Jbeta primers went into the PCR. Clones were read by immunoSEQ multiplex PCR, and TCRdb kept only the in-frame ones, dropping some. The sample includes tens of thousands of clones. As for the donors, each was a healthy bone marrow donor. V gene TRBV7-3 combines with J gene TRBJ2-7; 9 bases line up with TRBD1. The origin of this receptor is a man younger than 45 in good health and CMV-seropositive. The sample taken for sequencing was PBMCs. The CDR3 protein is CASSLFYSRTGVSYEQYF. The CDR3 DNA follows: TGTGCCAGCAGCTTGTTTTACTCCAGGACAGGGGTCTCCTACGAGCAGTACTTC.